These T cell receptor beta chains were read from a single sample in a study of CD8 T cells in Susac syndrome. TCRdb ran MiXCR on the immunoSEQ multiplex PCR reads and lists one entry per CDR3 protein. The sample consists of around 190,000 distinct CDR3 sequences, 85% to 95% of them appearing once. The specimen sequenced was CD4+ T cells from PBMCs. The origin of the receptors is a human donor in good health. Both conserved end residues are part of each CDR3. The D gene is left open where the match is weak. Size values are once, few and many counts, or a class for expanded clones, and some rows have none.

abundance	v_gene	d_gene	j_gene	CDR3nt	CDR3aa
NA	TRBV2	NA	TRBJ1-1	TGTGCCAGCCGAGCGGGGGACACTGAAGCTTTCTTT	CASRAGDTEAFF
NA	TRBV20-1	TRBD2	TRBJ2-3	TGCAGTGCTAGACCGCAAGCGGGGGTAGATACGCAGTATTTT	CSARPQAGVDTQYF
NA	TRBV6-2/TRBV6-3	NA	TRBJ2-7	TGTGCCAGCAGTCCGGACGGGGGGCGCATATACGAGCAGTACTTC	CASSPDGGRIYEQYF
NA	TRBV20-1	NA	TRBJ2-3	TGCAGTGCTCCCGGGGGTGCGGGGAGCACAGATACGCAGTATTTT	CSAPGGAGSTDTQYF
NA	TRBV29-1	TRBD1	TRBJ1-1	TGCAGCGCCCAGGGGGAATTGAACACTGAAGCTTTCTTT	CSAQGELNTEAFF
NA	TRBV29-1	TRBD2	TRBJ2-5	TGCAGCGCCAGCATGCTAGCGGGGCCCCAGTACTTC	CSASMLAGPQYF
NA	TRBV7-2	NA	TRBJ1-5	TGTGCCAGCAGCGTGCCAGGCAATCAGCCCCAGCATTTT	CASSVPGNQPQHF
NA	TRBV11-3	NA	TRBJ2-3	TGTGCCAGCAGCACTACTACCGTCGGCACAGATACGCAGTATTTT	CASSTTTVGTDTQYF
NA	TRBV10-3	NA	TRBJ1-2	TGTGCCATCAGCGGCAGCCTGCTTGGGTATGGCTACACCTTC	CAISGSLLGYGYTF
once	TRBV19	NA	TRBJ2-2	TGTGCCAGTTCTACCGACCCTGACAAAACCGGGGAGCTGTTTTTT	CASSTDPDKTGELFF
NA	TRBV29-1	NA	TRBJ2-5	TGCAGCGTTTCCAGGACTCAAGAGACCCAGTACTTC	CSVSRTQETQYF
NA	TRBV24-1	NA	TRBJ2-1	TGTGCCACCAGTGATTCTCGGACGACGGGCCATGAGCAGTTCTTC	CATSDSRTTGHEQFF
NA	TRBV4-3	NA	TRBJ2-5	TGCGCCAGCAGCCAAGATGCCAGGGGAGGAGAGACCCAGTACTTC	CASSQDARGGETQYF
NA	TRBV3-1	NA	TRBJ2-1	TGTGCCAGTACCCTGGGCGCCGTGAACAATGAGCAGTTCTTC	CASTLGAVNNEQFF
NA	TRBV25-1	NA	TRBJ1-2	TGTGCCAGCAGTGAGTACGGAGACTATGGCTACACCTTC	CASSEYGDYGYTF
NA	TRBV11-2	NA	TRBJ2-3	TGTGCCAGCAGCCCGTCCTCGGGGGGCGCGGAGACAGATACGCAGTATTTT	CASSPSSGGAETDTQYF
NA	TRBV4-2	NA	TRBJ1-5	TGTGCCAGCAGCCAAAGGAGCAATGAGCCCCAGCATTTT	CASSQRSNEPQHF
NA	TRBV7-9	NA	TRBJ1-1	TGTGCCAGCAGCTTATTTAAGGGGCAAACTGAAGCTTTCTTT	CASSLFKGQTEAFF
NA	TRBV12-3/TRBV12-4	NA	TRBJ2-1	TGTGCCAGCAGTCCGGCTGGACATGAGCAGTTCTTC	CASSPAGHEQFF
NA	TRBV20-1	TRBD1	TRBJ1-1	TGCAGTGCCAGGGACAGGATGAACACTGAAGCTTTCTTT	CSARDRMNTEAFF
once	TRBV27	NA	TRBJ2-7	TGTGCCAGCAGTTTGACGGCACCGACCTACGAGCAGTACTTC	CASSLTAPTYEQYF
NA	TRBV2	NA	TRBJ2-1	TGTGCCAGCAACGGCGACCACAATGAGCAGTTCTTC	CASNGDHNEQFF
NA	TRBV20-1	TRBD2	TRBJ2-1	TGCAGTGCTAGGGGACTAGCCTACAATGAGCAGTTCTTC	CSARGLAYNEQFF
NA	TRBV4-2	TRBD1	TRBJ1-2	TGTGCCAGCAGCCAAGAAACGGGACAGGGGAACTATGGCTACACCTTC	CASSQETGQGNYGYTF
NA	TRBV20-1	TRBD2	TRBJ2-1	TGCAGTGCCGGCGGGGGGGGCTACAATGAGCAGTTCTTC	CSAGGGGYNEQFF
once	TRBV29-1	TRBD1	TRBJ2-5	TGCAGCGGGGACAGGGGCCAAGAGACCCAGTACTTC	CSGDRGQETQYF
once	TRBV12-5	TRBD1	TRBJ2-1	TGTGCTAGTGGCCTTACAGGGGGCCGCGACAATGAGCAGTTCTTC	CASGLTGGRDNEQFF
NA	TRBV5-4	NA	TRBJ2-5	TGTGCCAGCAGCTTGTTACCAGAGACCCAGTACTTC	CASSLLPETQYF
NA	TRBV29-1	TRBD1	TRBJ2-4	TGCAGCGTTGTGGTCGAGGGGGCGGACATTCAGTACTTC	CSVVVEGADIQYF
NA	TRBV20-1	NA	TRBJ1-5	TGCAGTGCGGGGACTCCAGATCAGCCCCAGCATTTT	CSAGTPDQPQHF
NA	TRBV18	TRBD2	TRBJ2-3	TGTGCCAGCTCACCCGGGACTAGCGGGGGCGACACAGATACGCAGTATTTT	CASSPGTSGGDTDTQYF
NA	TRBV20-1	NA	TRBJ1-2	TGCAGTGCTACAGAGGGGGACGCTAACTATGGCTACACCTTC	CSATEGDANYGYTF
NA	TRBV30	NA	TRBJ1-4	TGTGCCTGGAGTGGACAGGCCGCAACTAATGAAAAACTGTTTTTT	CAWSGQAATNEKLFF
once	TRBV6-5	TRBD2	TRBJ2-2	TGTGCCAGCAGTTCCCTTGAGCGGGGTTTGAAAGGGGAGCTGTTTTTT	CASSSLERGLKGELFF
NA	TRBV7-2	TRBD2	TRBJ2-3	TGTGCCAGCAGCCCTCGGACTAGCGGAAACACAGATACGCAGTATTTT	CASSPRTSGNTDTQYF
NA	TRBV24-1	NA	TRBJ2-5	TGTGCCACCAGTGACAACGGCGTCGGAGAGACCCAGTACTTC	CATSDNGVGETQYF
NA	TRBV30	TRBD1	TRBJ2-4	TGTGCCTGGGATCCAGGGGGCGGAAACATTCAGTACTTC	CAWDPGGGNIQYF
NA	TRBV4-1	NA	TRBJ1-1	TGCGCCAGCAGCCGAGGGCCTTCTGCGAACACTGAAGCTTTCTTT	CASSRGPSANTEAFF
NA	TRBV3-1	NA	TRBJ1-5	TGTGCCAGCAGCCAGGGAAGGGACCAGCCCCAGCATTTT	CASSQGRDQPQHF
NA	TRBV20-1	TRBD2	TRBJ2-1	TGCAGTGAGCTAGGACTAGGTTGGAATGAGCAGTTCTTC	CSELGLGWNEQFF
NA	TRBV3-1	TRBD1	TRBJ2-5	TGTGCCAGCAGCCAAACCGGGACAGGGGCAGTCGGGGAGACCCAGTACTTC	CASSQTGTGAVGETQYF
NA	TRBV7-2	NA	TRBJ2-5	TGTGCCAGCAGCTCCCTGAGGGGCGGCAGGGAGTTCCAAGAGACCCAGTACTTC	CASSSLRGGREFQETQYF
NA	TRBV28	TRBD1	TRBJ2-7	TGTGCCAGCAGTGGACAGGGGGCCATTCTCTACGAGCAGTACTTC	CASSGQGAILYEQYF
NA	TRBV7-2	TRBD1	TRBJ2-4	TGTGCCAGCAACCGACAGGGTTCGGAAAACATTCAGTACTTC	CASNRQGSENIQYF
NA	TRBV3-1	NA	TRBJ2-5	TGTGCCAGCAGCCACGCGTTGGGTCAAGAGACCCAGTACTTC	CASSHALGQETQYF
NA	TRBV3-1	NA	TRBJ2-1	TGTGCCAGCAGCCAGGGAAGGCGGGCCCTCGGTGAGCAGTTCTTC	CASSQGRRALGEQFF